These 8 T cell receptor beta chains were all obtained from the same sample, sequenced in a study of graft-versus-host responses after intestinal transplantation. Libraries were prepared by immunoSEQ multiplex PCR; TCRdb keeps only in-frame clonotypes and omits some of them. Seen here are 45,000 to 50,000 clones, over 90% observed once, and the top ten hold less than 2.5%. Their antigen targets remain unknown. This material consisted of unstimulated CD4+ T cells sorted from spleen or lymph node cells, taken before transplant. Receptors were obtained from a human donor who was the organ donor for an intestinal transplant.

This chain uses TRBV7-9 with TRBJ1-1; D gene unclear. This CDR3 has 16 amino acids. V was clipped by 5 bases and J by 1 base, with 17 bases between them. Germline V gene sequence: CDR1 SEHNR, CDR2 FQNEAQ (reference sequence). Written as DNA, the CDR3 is TGTGCCAGCAGCCCCTCAAACAGATCTCCGAACACTGAAGCTTTCTTT. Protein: CASSPSNRSPNTEAFF.

CDR3 sequence (DNA): TGTGCCAGCAGTAGAGGACAGGGGGGGAACACCATATATTTT. As protein: CASSRGQGGNTIYF. The rearrangement uses TRBV6-6 and TRBJ1-3, with 10 nucleotides matching TRBD1. After removal of 5 bases from V and 7 bases from J, the junction contained 5 bases not matched to a gene. The CDR3 is made up of 14 amino acids. Germline loops: CDR1 MNHNY, CDR2 SVGAGI (reference sequence).

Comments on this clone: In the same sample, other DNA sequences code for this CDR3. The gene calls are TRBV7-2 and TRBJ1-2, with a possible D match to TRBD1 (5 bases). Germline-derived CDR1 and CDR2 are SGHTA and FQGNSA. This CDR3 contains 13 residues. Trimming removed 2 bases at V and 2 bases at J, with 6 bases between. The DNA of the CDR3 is TGTGCCAGCAGCTTACAGGGAAACTATGGCTACACCTTC. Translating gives CASSLQGNYGYTF.

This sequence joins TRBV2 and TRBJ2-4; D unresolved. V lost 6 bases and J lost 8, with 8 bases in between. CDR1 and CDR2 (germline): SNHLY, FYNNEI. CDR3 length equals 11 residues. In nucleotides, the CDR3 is TGTGCCAGCAGCCCTGTGGACATTCAGTACTTC. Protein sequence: CASSPVDIQYF.

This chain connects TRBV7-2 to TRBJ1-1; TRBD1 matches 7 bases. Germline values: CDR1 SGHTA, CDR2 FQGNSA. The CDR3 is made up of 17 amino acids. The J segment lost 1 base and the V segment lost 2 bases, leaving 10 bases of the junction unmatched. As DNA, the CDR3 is TGTGCCAGCAGCTTACGGGGGCTACGACAGGGGAACACTGAAGCTTTCTTT. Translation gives CASSLRGLRQGNTEAFF.

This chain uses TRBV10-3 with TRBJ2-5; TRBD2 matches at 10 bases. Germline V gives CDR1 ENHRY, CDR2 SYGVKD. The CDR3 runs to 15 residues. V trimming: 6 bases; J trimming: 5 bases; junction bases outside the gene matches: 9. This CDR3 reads CAISTSGTVAETQYF. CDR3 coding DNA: TGTGCCATCAGCACTAGCGGGACCGTCGCGGAGACCCAGTACTTC.

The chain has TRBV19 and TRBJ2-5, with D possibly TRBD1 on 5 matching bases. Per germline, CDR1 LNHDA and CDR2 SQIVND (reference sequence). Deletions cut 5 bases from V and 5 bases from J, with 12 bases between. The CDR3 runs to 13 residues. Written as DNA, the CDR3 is TGTGCCAGTAGTGATACAGGAGTTGAGACCCAGTACTTC. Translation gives CASSDTGVETQYF.

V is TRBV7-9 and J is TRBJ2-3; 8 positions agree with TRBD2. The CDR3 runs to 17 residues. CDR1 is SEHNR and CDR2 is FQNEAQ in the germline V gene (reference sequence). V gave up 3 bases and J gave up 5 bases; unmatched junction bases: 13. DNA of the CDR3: TGTGCCAGCAGCTTCGAAAGGGAGGCTAGCGGGCTAGATACGCAGTATTTT. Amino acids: CASSFEREASGLDTQYF.